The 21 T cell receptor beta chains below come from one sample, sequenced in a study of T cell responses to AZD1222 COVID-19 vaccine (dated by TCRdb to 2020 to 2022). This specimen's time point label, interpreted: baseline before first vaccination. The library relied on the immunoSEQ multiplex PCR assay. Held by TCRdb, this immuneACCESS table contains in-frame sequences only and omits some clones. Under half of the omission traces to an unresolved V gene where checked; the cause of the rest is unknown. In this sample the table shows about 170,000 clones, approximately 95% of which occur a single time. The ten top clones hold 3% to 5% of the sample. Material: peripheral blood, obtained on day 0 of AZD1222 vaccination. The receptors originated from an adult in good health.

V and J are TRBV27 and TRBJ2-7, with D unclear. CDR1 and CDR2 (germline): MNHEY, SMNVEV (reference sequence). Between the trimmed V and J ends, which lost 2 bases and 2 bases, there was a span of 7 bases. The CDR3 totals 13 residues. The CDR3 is CASSLRRAYEQYF. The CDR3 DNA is TGTGCCAGCAGTTTACGCCGGGCCTACGAGCAGTACTTC.

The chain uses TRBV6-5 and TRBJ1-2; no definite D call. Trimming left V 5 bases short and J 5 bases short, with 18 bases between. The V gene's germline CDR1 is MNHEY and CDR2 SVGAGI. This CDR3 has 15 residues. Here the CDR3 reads CASSPHGHSLYGYTF. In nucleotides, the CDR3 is TGTGCCAGCAGTCCCCATGGGCACTCCCTATATGGCTACACCTTC.

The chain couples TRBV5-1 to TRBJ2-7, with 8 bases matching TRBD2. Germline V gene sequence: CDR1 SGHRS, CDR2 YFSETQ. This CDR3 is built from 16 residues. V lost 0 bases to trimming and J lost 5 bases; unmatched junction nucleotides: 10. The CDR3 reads CASSLVGSGSPHEQYF. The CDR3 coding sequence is TGCGCCAGCAGCTTGGTAGGCAGCGGGAGTCCCCACGAGCAGTACTTC.

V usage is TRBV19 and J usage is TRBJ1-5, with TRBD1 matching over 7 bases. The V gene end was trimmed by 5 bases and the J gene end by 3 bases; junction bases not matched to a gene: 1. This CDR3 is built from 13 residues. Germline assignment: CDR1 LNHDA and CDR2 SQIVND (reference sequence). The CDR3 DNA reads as TGTGCCAGTAGTGGACAGGTCAATCAGCCCCAGCATTTT. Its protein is CASSGQVNQPQHF. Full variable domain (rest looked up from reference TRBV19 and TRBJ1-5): DGGITQSPKYLFRKEGQNVTLSCEQNLNHDAMYWYRQDPGQGLRLIYYSQIVNDFQKGDIAEGYSVSREKKESFPLTVTSAQKNPTAFYLCASSGQVNQPQHFGDGTRLSIL.

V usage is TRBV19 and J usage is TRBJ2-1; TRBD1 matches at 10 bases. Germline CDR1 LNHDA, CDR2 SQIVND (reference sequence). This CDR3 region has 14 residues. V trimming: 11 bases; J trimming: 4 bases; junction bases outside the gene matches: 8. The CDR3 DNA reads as TGTGCCTCGACGCGACAGGGGGCATACAATGAGCAGTTCTTC. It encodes CASTRQGAYNEQFF.

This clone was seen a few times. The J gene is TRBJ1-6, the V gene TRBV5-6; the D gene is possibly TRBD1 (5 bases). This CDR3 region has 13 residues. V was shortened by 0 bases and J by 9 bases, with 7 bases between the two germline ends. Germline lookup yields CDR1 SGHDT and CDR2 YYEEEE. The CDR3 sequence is CASSLVGGSPLHF. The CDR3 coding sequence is TGTGCCAGCAGCTTGGTGGGGGGTTCACCCCTCCACTTT.

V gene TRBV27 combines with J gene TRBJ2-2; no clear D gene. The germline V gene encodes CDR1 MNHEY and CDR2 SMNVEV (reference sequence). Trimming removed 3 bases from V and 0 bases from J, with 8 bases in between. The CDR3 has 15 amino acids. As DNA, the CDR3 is TGTGCCAGCAGTTTGGCGCTGGCGAACACCGGGGAGCTGTTTTTT. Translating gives CASSLALANTGELFF.

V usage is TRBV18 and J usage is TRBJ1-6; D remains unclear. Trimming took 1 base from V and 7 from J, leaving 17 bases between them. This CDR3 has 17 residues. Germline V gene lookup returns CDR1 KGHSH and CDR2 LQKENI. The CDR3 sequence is CASSPRELPGENSPLHF. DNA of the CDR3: TGTGCCAGCTCACCACGGGAACTCCCGGGCGAAAATTCACCCCTCCACTTT.

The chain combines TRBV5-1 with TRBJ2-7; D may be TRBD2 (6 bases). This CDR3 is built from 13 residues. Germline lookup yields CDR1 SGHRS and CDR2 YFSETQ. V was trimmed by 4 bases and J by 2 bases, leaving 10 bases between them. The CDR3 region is CASSGGAPYEQYF. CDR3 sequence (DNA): TGCGCCAGCAGCGGAGGGGCCCCCTACGAGCAGTACTTC.

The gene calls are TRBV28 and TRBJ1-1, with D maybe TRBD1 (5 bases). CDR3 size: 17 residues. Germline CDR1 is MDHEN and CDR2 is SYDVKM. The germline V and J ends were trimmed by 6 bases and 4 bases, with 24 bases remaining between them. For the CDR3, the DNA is TGTGCCAGCAGGCGCAGGGTAAACCCCCCCTTGGGCACTGAAGCTTTCTTT. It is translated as CASRRRVNPPLGTEAFF.

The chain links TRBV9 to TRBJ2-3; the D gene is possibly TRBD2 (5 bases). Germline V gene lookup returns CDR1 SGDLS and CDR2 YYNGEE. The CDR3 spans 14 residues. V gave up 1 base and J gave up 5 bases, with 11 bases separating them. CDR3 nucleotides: TGTGCCAGCAGCGTAACGGGGTCGCAAGATACGCAGTATTTT. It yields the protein CASSVTGSQDTQYF. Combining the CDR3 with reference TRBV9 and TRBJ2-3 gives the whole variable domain DSGVTQTPKHLITATGQRVTLRCSPRSGDLSVYWYQQSLDQGLQFLIQYYNGEERAKGNILERFSAQQFPDLHSELNLSSLELGDSALYFCASSVTGSQDTQYFGPGTRLTVL.

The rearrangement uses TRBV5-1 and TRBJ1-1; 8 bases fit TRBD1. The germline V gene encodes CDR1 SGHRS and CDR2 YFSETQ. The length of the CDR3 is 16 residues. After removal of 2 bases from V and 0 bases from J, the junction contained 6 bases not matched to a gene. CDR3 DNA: TGCGCCAGCAGCTTACCGACAGGGGCCATGAACACTGAAGCTTTCTTT. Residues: CASSLPTGAMNTEAFF.

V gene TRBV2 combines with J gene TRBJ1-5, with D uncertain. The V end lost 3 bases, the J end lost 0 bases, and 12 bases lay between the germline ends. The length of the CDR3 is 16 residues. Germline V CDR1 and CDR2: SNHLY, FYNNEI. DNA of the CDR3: TGTGCCAGCAGTGAGAGGGAGAGTATTAGCAATCAGCCCCAGCATTTT. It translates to CASSERESISNQPQHF. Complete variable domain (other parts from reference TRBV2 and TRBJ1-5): EPEVTQTPSHQVTQMGQEVILRCVPISNHLYFYWYRQILGQKVEFLVSFYNNEISEKSEIFDDQFSVERPDGSNFTLKIRSTKLEDSAMYFCASSERESISNQPQHFGDGTRLSIL.

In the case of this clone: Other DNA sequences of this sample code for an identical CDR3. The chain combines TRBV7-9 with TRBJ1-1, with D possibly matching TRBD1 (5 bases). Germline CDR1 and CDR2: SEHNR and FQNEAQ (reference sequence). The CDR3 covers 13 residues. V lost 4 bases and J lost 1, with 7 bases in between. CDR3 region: CASSSGANTEAFF. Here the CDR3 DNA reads TGTGCCAGCAGCTCCGGGGCGAACACTGAAGCTTTCTTT.

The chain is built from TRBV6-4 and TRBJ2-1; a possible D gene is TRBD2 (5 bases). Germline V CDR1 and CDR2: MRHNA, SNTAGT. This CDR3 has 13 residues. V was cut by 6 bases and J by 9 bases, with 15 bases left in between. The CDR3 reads CASSDPLEGEQFF. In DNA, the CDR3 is TGTGCCAGCAGCGACCCCCTCGAGGGTGAGCAGTTCTTC.

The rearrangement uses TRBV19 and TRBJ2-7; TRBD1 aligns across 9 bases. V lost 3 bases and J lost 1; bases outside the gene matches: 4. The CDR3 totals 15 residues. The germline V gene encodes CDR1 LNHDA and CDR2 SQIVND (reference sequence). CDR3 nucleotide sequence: TGTGCCAGTAGTATTGAGACAGGGGGTTCCTACGAGCAGTACTTC. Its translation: CASSIETGGSYEQYF.

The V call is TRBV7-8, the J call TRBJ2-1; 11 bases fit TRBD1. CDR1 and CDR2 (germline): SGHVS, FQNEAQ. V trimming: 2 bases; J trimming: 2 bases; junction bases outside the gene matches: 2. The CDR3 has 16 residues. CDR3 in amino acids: CASSLRDRGTYNEQFF. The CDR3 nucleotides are TGTGCCAGCAGCTTAAGGGACAGGGGGACCTACAATGAGCAGTTCTTC.

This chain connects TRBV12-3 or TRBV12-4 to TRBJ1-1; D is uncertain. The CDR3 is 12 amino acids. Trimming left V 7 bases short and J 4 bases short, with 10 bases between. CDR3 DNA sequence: TGTGCCAGCACCCCTAAGGGCACTGAAGCTTTCTTT. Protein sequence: CASTPKGTEAFF.

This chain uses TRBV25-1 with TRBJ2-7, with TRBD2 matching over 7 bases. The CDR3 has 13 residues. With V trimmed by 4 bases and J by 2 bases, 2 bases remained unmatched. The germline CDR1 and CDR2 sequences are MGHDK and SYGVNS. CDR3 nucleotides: TGTGCCAGCAGTGGGGACTATGCCTACGAGCAGTACTTC. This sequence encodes CASSGDYAYEQYF.

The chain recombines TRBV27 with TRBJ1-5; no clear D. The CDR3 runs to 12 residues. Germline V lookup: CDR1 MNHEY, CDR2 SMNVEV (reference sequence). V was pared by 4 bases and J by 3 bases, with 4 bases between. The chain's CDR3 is CASSSPNQPQHF. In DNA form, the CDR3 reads TGTGCCAGCAGTTCACCCAATCAGCCCCAGCATTTT.

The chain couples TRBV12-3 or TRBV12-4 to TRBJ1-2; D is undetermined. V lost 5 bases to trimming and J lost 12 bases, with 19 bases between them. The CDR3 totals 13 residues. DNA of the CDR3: TGTGCCAGCAGTCCCGGCGACGCGGCTCCCGACACCTTC. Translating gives CASSPGDAAPDTF.